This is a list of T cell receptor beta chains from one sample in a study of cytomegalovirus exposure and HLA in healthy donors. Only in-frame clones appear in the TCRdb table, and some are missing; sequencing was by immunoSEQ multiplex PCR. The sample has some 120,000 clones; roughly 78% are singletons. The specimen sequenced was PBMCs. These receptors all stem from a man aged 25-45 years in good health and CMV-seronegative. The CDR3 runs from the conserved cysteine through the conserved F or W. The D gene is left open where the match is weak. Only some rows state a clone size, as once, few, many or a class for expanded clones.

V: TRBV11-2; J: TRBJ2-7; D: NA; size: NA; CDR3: CASSFRNLGSYEQYF; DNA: TGTGCCAGCAGCTTCAGAAACCTTGGGAGCTACGAGCAGTACTTC
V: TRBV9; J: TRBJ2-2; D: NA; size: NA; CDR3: CASSVGLNTGELFF; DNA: TGTGCCAGCAGCGTCGGACTCAACACCGGGGAGCTGTTTTTT
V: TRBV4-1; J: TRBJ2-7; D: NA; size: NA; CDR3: CASAGGLGEQYF; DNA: TGCGCCAGCGCCGGGGGGCTCGGCGAGCAGTACTTC
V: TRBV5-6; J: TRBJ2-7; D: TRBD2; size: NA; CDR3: CASSFFPTSGTYEQYF; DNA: TGTGCCAGCAGCTTTTTCCCGACTAGCGGGACCTACGAGCAGTACTTC
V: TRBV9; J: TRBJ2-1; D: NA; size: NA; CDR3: CASSVDRVQNEQFF; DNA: TGTGCCAGCAGCGTAGACAGGGTTCAAAATGAGCAGTTCTTC
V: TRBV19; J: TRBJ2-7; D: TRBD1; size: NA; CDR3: CASSIRVGGQGDEQYF; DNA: TGTGCCAGTAGTATTCGTGTTGGGGGACAGGGGGACGAGCAGTACTTC
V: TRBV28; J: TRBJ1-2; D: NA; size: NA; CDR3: CASSLGGQKYPF; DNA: TGTGCCAGCAGTTTAGGTGGACAGAAGTACCCCTTC
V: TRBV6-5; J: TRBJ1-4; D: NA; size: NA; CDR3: CASSYSLGLGEKLFF; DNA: TGTGCCAGCAGTTACTCGCTGGGGCTAGGTGAAAAACTGTTTTTT
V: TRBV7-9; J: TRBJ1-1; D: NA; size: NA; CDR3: CASSLDVLEAFF; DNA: TGTGCCAGCAGCTTAGACGTTCTGGAGGCTTTCTTT
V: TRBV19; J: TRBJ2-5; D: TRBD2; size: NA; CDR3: CASSMWETSGTQETQYF; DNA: TGTGCCAGTAGTATGTGGGAAACTAGCGGTACACAAGAGACCCAGTACTTC
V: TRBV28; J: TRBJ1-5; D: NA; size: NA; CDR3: CASRARGAINQPQHF; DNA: TGTGCCAGCAGAGCTAGGGGTGCGATAAATCAGCCCCAGCATTTT
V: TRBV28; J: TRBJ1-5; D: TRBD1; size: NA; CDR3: CASSFRDRQWGDQPQHF; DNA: TGTGCCAGCAGTTTCCGGGACAGGCAATGGGGGGATCAGCCCCAGCATTTT
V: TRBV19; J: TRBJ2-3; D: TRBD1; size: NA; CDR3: CASSIAWDRSTDTQYF; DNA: TGTGCCAGTAGTATAGCTTGGGACAGGAGCACAGATACGCAGTATTTT
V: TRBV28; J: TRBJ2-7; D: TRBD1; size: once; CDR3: CASSRDRVEQYF; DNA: TGTGCCAGCAGCCGAGACAGGGTCGAGCAGTACTTC
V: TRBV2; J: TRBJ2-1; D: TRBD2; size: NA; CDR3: CASRPLAGVGYNEQFF; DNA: TGTGCCAGCAGACCACTAGCGGGAGTGGGTTACAATGAGCAGTTCTTC
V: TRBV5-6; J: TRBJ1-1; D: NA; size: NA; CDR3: CASSRGGTNTEAFF; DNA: TGTGCCAGCAGCAGGGGGGGAACTAACACTGAAGCTTTCTTT
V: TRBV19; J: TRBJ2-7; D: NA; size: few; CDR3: CASSISVSYEQYF; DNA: TGTGCCAGTAGTATTTCGGTAAGCTACGAGCAGTACTTC
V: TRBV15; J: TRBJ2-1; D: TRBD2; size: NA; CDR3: CATSRGASGTNEQFF; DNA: TGTGCCACCAGCAGAGGCGCTAGCGGGACCAATGAGCAGTTCTTC
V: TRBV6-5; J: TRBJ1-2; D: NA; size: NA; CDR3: CASSYSASGEGYGYTF; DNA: TGTGCCAGCAGTTACTCGGCGTCAGGGGAGGGCTATGGCTACACCTTC
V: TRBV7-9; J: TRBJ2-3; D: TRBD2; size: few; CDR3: CASSRGLAGLFTDTQYF; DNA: TGTGCCAGCAGCCGAGGACTAGCGGGATTATTTACAGATACGCAGTATTTT
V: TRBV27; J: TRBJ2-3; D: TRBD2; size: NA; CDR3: CASSFQLAGLDTQYF; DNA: TGTGCCAGCAGTTTCCAACTAGCGGGACTAGATACGCAGTATTTT
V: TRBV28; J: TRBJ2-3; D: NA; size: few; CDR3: CASSTTTEVRPTDTQYF; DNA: TGTGCCAGCAGTACTACCACGGAGGTCAGACCCACAGATACGCAGTATTTT
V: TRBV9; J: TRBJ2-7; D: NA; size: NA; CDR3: CASSVYRESTEQYF; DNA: TGTGCCAGCAGCGTCTACAGGGAGAGCACCGAGCAGTACTTC
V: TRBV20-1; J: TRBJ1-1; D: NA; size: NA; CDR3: CSAPRNTEAFF; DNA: TGCAGTGCTCCCAGAAACACTGAAGCTTTCTTT
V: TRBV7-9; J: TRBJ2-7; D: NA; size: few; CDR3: CASSLDGAAPTFYEQYF; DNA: TGTGCCAGCAGCTTGGATGGGGCCGCCCCGACGTTCTACGAGCAGTACTTC
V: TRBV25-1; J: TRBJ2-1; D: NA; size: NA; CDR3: CASSEFLRAGRGDEQFF; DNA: TGTGCCAGCAGTGAATTTCTCCGAGCGGGGAGGGGGGATGAGCAGTTCTTC
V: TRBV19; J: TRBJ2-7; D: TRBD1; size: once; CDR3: CANSFRQGTYEQYF; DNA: TGTGCCAATAGTTTTCGACAGGGGACCTACGAGCAGTACTTC
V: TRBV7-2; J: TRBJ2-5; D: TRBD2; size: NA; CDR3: CASSLLGLTQKETQYF; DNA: TGTGCCAGCAGCTTATTGGGACTAACCCAAAAAGAGACCCAGTACTTC
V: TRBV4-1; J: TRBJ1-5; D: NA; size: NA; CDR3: CASSQEGRGVQPQHF; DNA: TGCGCCAGCAGCCAGGAGGGAAGGGGAGTGCAGCCCCAGCATTTT
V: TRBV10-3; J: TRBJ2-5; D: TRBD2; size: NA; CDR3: CAISHLGTSGLNRQETQYF; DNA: TGTGCCATCAGTCACCTAGGGACTAGCGGACTAAATCGTCAAGAGACCCAGTACTTC
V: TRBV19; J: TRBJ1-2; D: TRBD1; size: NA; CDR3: CASSIWQGGDYGYTF; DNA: TGTGCCAGTAGTATTTGGCAGGGGGGAGACTATGGCTACACCTTC
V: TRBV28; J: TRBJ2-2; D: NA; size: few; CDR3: CASRDLEGPGGELFF; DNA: TGTGCCAGCAGGGACCTGGAGGGCCCAGGCGGGGAGCTGTTTTTT
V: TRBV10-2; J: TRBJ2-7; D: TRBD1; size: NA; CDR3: CASREGQGPSYEQYF; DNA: TGCGCCAGCAGGGAGGGACAGGGACCCTCCTACGAGCAGTACTTC
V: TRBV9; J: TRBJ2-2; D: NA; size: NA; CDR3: CASTLSRNTGELFF; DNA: TGTGCCAGCACCCTCTCGCGGAACACCGGGGAGCTGTTTTTT
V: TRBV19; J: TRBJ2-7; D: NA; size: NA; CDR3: CASSIGSSYEQYF; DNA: TGTGCCAGTAGTATCGGGAGCTCCTACGAGCAGTACTTC
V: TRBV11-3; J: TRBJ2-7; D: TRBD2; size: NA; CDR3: CASSLRAGGHEQYF; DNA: TGTGCCAGCAGCTTAAGAGCGGGAGGCCACGAGCAGTACTTC
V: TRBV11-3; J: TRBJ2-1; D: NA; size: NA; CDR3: CASSLGDREFF; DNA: TGTGCCAGCAGCTTAGGAGATCGGGAGTTCTTC
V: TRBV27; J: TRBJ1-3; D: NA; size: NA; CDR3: CASSLTRYSGNTIYF; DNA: TGTGCCAGCAGTTTGACCAGGTACTCTGGAAACACCATATATTTT
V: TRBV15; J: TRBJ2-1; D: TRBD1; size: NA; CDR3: CATSLDRGLGNEQFF; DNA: TGTGCCACCAGCCTGGACAGGGGGCTAGGCAATGAGCAGTTCTTC
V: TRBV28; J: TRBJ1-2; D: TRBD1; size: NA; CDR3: CASSTGAASHYGYTF; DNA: TGTGCCAGCAGTACAGGGGCCGCCTCCCACTATGGCTACACCTTC
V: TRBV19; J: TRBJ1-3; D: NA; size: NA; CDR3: CASSIWSGTSSGNTIYF; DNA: TGTGCCAGTAGTATTTGGTCCGGGACTAGCTCTGGAAACACCATATATTTT
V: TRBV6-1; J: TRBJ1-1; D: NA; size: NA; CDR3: CASSEWGEGTEAFF; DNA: TGTGCCAGCAGTGAATGGGGGGAGGGCACTGAAGCTTTCTTT
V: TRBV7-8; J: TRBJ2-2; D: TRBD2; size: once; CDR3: CASSPLAAGELFF; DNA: TGTGCCAGCAGCCCACTAGCGGCCGGGGAGCTGTTTTTT
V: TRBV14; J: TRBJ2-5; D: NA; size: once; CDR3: CASSQEGRGKQETQYF; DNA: TGTGCCAGCAGCCAAGAGGGTAGAGGGAAGCAAGAGACCCAGTACTTC
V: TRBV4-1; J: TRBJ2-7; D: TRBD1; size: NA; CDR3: CASSQDPGTANEQYF; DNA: TGCGCCAGCAGCCAAGACCCCGGGACAGCAAACGAGCAGTACTTC
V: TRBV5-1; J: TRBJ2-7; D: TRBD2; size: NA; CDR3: CASSFQTGPSPSGSYEQYF; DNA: TGCGCCAGCAGTTTTCAGACGGGACCTAGCCCTAGCGGATCCTACGAGCAGTACTTC
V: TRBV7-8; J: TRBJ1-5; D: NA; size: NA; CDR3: CASSAQGPNQPQHF; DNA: TGTGCCAGCAGCGCCCAGGGCCCCAATCAGCCCCAGCATTTT